This T cell receptor (beta chain) originates from a study of CD8 T cells in Susac syndrome. Unmatched junction bases numbered 9, after V lost 2 bases and J lost 1 base. This CDR3 comprises 17 residues. From germline, CDR1 is MNHEY and CDR2 SVGAGI. This clonotype is a singleton in its sample. Roughly 0.5 to 1 ug RNA was reverse transcribed with random hexamers. Across 54 Vbeta and 13 Jbeta, immunoSEQ multiplex PCR amplified TCR beta CDR3. TCRdb processed the immunoSEQ multiplex PCR reads anew with MiXCR; each CDR3 protein has one entry. The sample has under 200,000 distinct CDR3 sequences, 90% to 95% seen once. Sequencing targeted TCR beta in blood CD8+ and CD4+ T cells. TEMRA cells were enriched by FACS, while CD8+ and CD4+ T cells were obtained through a negative isolation that was performed magnetically.

Sequencing was carried out using CD4+ T cells from PBMCs. The chain employs TRBV6-5 and TRBJ1-1; 8 positions agree with TRBD1. The source of this sequence is a human donor with Susac syndrome. In DNA form, the CDR3 reads TGTGCCAGCAGTTACACTACTAGACAGGGGCGGAACACTGAAGCTTTCTTT. Amino acids: CASSYTTRQGRNTEAFF.